Below, 18 T cell receptor beta chains from the same sample are listed, as sequenced in a study of cytomegalovirus exposure and HLA in healthy donors. The assay was immunoSEQ multiplex PCR, and TCRdb's table has in-frame clones only and misses some. The data contain fewer than 250,000 clones, roughly 83% of them singletons. The sample was PBMCs. All receptors come from a woman aged 18-29 years in good health and CMV-seronegative.

V and J are TRBV7-6 and TRBJ1-5; D is uncertain. Germline CDR1 and CDR2: SGHVS and FNYEAQ. The CDR3 is 15 amino acids. Trimming shortened V by 1 base and J by 7 bases, and 14 bases separated the two germline ends. The CDR3 DNA sequence: TGTGCCAGCAGCTTAGTCTTCCAGCCAGGACAGCCCCAGCATTTT. Protein: CASSLVFQPGQPQHF.

The chain joins TRBV6-1 to TRBJ2-5, with 11 bases fitting TRBD2. The germline CDR1 and CDR2 sequences are MNHNS and SASEGT. The CDR3 runs 17 residues. Trimming removed 0 bases from V and 1 base from J; junction bases left unmatched: 4. CDR3 residues: CASSEAFTSGGQETQYF. For the CDR3, the DNA is TGTGCCAGCAGTGAAGCTTTCACTAGCGGGGGCCAAGAGACCCAGTACTTC.

The table lists this clone with a few counts. This chain links TRBV27 with TRBJ1-6; possible D gene TRBD1, 5 bases. Germline lookup yields CDR1 MNHEY and CDR2 SMNVEV (reference sequence). The CDR3 has 13 residues. Trimming shortened V by 5 bases and J by 13 bases, and 15 bases separated the two germline ends. The DNA for the CDR3 is TGTGCCAGCAGTCCCCGGGACCTGCGCCCCCTCCACTTT. Encoded protein: CASSPRDLRPLHF.

The chain recombines TRBV6-1 with TRBJ1-2, with D possibly TRBD1 on 5 matching bases. V was cut by 8 bases and J by 4 bases, with 11 bases left in between. The CDR3 loop spans 12 amino acids. Germline V gene sequence: CDR1 MNHNS, CDR2 SASEGT. The CDR3 loop is CASVSGGYGYTF. CDR3 in DNA: TGTGCCAGCGTTAGCGGGGGCTATGGCTACACCTTC.

V and J are TRBV6-4 and TRBJ1-2; 7 nucleotides line up with TRBD1. V lost 2 bases to trimming and J lost 4 bases; unmatched junction nucleotides: 10. Germline assignment: CDR1 MRHNA and CDR2 SNTAGT. The CDR3 runs to 16 residues. The CDR3 region is CASSDTEDRSFYGYTF. The CDR3 nucleotides are TGTGCCAGCAGTGACACAGAGGACAGGAGCTTCTATGGCTACACCTTC.

The J gene is TRBJ1-1, the V gene TRBV18, with D possibly matching TRBD1 (5 bases). The germline CDR1 and CDR2 sequences are KGHSH and LQKENI. Deletions cut 2 bases from V and 1 base from J, with 11 bases between. This CDR3 region has 15 residues. In nucleotides, the CDR3 is TGTGCCAGCTCACCAAACAAGGGGACGAACACTGAAGCTTTCTTT. Its protein is CASSPNKGTNTEAFF.

V gene TRBV6-4 combines with J gene TRBJ2-7, with a weak D call TRBD2 (5 bases). There are 15 residues in the CDR3. Trimming pared 3 bases from V and 2 bases from J, leaving 14 bases between. Germline V gives CDR1 MRHNA, CDR2 SNTAGT. The DNA for the CDR3 is TGTGCCAGCAGTGATGAGGGAGTAGTCCCCTACGAGCAGTACTTC. This gives the protein CASSDEGVVPYEQYF.

The V and J genes are TRBV5-6 and TRBJ2-7; 11 bases align to TRBD1. The CDR3 length is 16 residues. CDR1 is SGHDT and CDR2 is YYEEEE in the germline V gene. Losses at the gene ends were 0 bases for V and 7 bases for J; bases not matched to a gene: 9. The CDR3 here is CASSLDRTGGLEEQYF. CDR3 DNA sequence: TGTGCCAGCAGCTTGGACAGGACAGGGGGCCTAGAAGAGCAGTACTTC. Supplemented by reference TRBV5-6 and TRBJ2-7, the full variable domain reads DAGVTQSPTHLIKTRGQQVTLRCSPKSGHDTVSWYQQALGQGPQFIFQYYEEEERQRGNFPDRFSGHQFPNYSSELNVNALLLGDSALYLCASSLDRTGGLEEQYFGPGTRLTVT.

The J gene is TRBJ1-5, the V gene TRBV19; TRBD1 is a possible D gene (5 bases). This CDR3 contains 16 residues. From germline, CDR1 is LNHDA and CDR2 SQIVND (reference sequence). The ends were cut back, 1 base at V and 4 bases at J, with 14 bases in the middle. CDR3 amino acids: CASSIVGNGGNQPQHF. Written as DNA, the CDR3 is TGTGCCAGTAGTATAGTCGGCAATGGGGGAAATCAGCCCCAGCATTTT.

The chain employs TRBV9 and TRBJ2-1, with 9 bases fitting TRBD1. This CDR3 region has 15 residues. CDR1 is SGDLS and CDR2 is YYNGEE in the germline V gene. Trimming removed 2 bases from V and 4 bases from J; junction bases left unmatched: 4. This CDR3 is CASSVGQGQYNEQFF. The CDR3 nucleotides read TGTGCCAGCAGCGTGGGACAGGGACAATACAATGAGCAGTTCTTC.

The chain couples TRBV10-3 to TRBJ2-7, with a possible D match to TRBD1 (5 bases). The CDR3 consists of 12 residues. Germline assignment: CDR1 ENHRY and CDR2 SYGVKD. The V end was cut by 8 bases, the J end by 3 bases, with 11 bases between. The CDR3 loop is CAIAPRVYEQYF. DNA of the CDR3: TGTGCCATCGCTCCCAGGGTCTACGAGCAGTACTTC.

This clone was seen just once. This chain connects TRBV11-3 to TRBJ2-5; no firm D call. This CDR3 region has 13 residues. V dropped 5 bases and J dropped 2 bases, with 9 bases sitting between them. The V gene's germline CDR1 is SGHNT and CDR2 YENEEA. CDR3 sequence reads: CASSRSLQETQYF. CDR3 nucleotides: TGTGCCAGCAGCCGAAGCCTACAAGAGACCCAGTACTTC. Full variable domain (remainder filled in from reference TRBV11-3 and TRBJ2-5): EAGVVQSPRYKIIEKKQPVAFWCNPISGHNTLYWYLQNLGQGPELLIRYENEEAVDDSQLPKDRFSAERLKGVDSTLKIQPAELGDSAVYLCASSRSLQETQYFGPGTRLLVL.

V gene TRBV5-5 combines with J gene TRBJ2-7, with 9 bases that match TRBD1. This CDR3 region has 14 residues. V lost 3 bases and J lost 3; bases outside the gene matches: 4. Germline V CDR1 and CDR2: SGHKS, YYEKEE (reference sequence). The CDR3 coding sequence is TGTGCCAGCAGCTCCCGGGACAGGGACTACGAGCAGTACTTC. Residues: CASSSRDRDYEQYF.

This clone was observed a handful of times. The CDR3 loop is CASSLAGVVGARYGYTF. The CDR3 bases are TGTGCCAGCAGCTTGGCCGGCGTTGTAGGGGCCCGATATGGCTACACCTTC. The V gene is TRBV5-4, the J gene TRBJ1-2; D possibly corresponds to TRBD1 (5 bases). Trimming left V 0 bases short and J 5 bases short, with 20 bases between. CDR3 length equals 17 residues. Per germline, CDR1 SGHNT and CDR2 YYREEE (reference sequence).

The gene calls are TRBV27 and TRBJ1-2, with 8 bases fitting TRBD1. This CDR3 contains 13 residues. After removal of 4 bases from V and 5 bases from J, the junction contained 3 bases not matched to a gene. Germline CDR1 and CDR2: MNHEY and SMNVEV (reference sequence). CDR3 residues: CASSSGGAYGYTF. Written as DNA, the CDR3 is TGTGCCAGCAGTTCAGGGGGCGCATATGGCTACACCTTC.

The gene calls are TRBV7-2 and TRBJ2-5; maybe TRBD1 (5 bases). Germline-derived CDR1 and CDR2 are SGHTA and FQGNSA. V was cut by 2 bases and J by 13 bases, with 20 bases left in between. The CDR3 totals 14 residues. The chain's CDR3 is CASSLSFMGQYVYF. CDR3 coding DNA: TGTGCCAGCAGCTTATCTTTTATGGGGCAGTATGTGTACTTC.

V usage is TRBV28 and J usage is TRBJ1-2; no clear D. The CDR3 extends over 12 amino acids. V dropped 8 bases and J dropped 2 bases, with 9 bases sitting between them. In germline, CDR1 is MDHEN, CDR2 SYDVKM. CDR3 residues: CASGSGNYGYTF. CDR3 nucleotide sequence: TGTGCCAGCGGCTCGGGGAACTATGGCTACACCTTC.

In its sample, this clone was seen once. The chain combines TRBV4-2 with TRBJ1-2, with TRBD1 matching over 7 bases. The CDR3 spans 16 residues. The ends lost 0 bases at V and 8 bases at J; junction bases unmatched: 12. In germline, CDR1 is LGHNA, CDR2 YNFKEQ. The CDR3 DNA reads as TGTGCCAGCAGCCAAGATGAGAAAGGGGGCGCTGTCGGCTACACCTTC. It specifies CASSQDEKGGAVGYTF.